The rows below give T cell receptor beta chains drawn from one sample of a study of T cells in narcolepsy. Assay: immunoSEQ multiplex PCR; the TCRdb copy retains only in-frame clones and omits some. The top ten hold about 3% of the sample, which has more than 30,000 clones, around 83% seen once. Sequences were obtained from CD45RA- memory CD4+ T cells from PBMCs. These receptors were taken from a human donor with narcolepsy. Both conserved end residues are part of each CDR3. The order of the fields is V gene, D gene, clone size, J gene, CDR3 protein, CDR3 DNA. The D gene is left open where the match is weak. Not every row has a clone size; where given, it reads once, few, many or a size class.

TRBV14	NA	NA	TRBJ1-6	CASSQVTRNSPLHF	TGTGCCAGCAGCCAAGTTACGAGGAATTCACCCCTCCACTTT
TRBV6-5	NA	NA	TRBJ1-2	CASSYRPDSNYGYTF	TGTGCCAGCAGTTACCGTCCTGACAGTAACTATGGCTACACCTTC
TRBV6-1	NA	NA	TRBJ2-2	CASRSGFVAGELFF	TGTGCCAGCAGATCAGGGTTTGTAGCCGGGGAGCTGTTTTTT
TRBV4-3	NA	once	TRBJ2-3	CASSQLTGDTQYF	TGCGCCAGCAGCCAACTGACAGGAGATACGCAGTATTTT
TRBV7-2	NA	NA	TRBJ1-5	CASSLGNGDQPQHF	TGTGCCAGCAGCTTAGGGAACGGGGATCAGCCCCAGCATTTT
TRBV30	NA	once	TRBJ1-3	CAWSVPQGLIAGNTIYF	TGTGCCTGGAGTGTACCTCAAGGACTAATTGCCGGAAACACCATATATTTT
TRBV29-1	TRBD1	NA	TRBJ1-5	CSVRQGRNQPQHF	TGCAGCGTCAGACAGGGTCGCAATCAGCCCCAGCATTTT
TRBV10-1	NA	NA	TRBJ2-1	CASSEIDAGKVNEQFF	TGCGCCAGCAGTGAGATTGACGCAGGTAAAGTTAATGAGCAGTTCTTC
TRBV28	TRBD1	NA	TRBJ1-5	CASSRGDRGLQPQHF	TGTGCCAGCAGCCGGGGAGACAGGGGGCTTCAGCCCCAGCATTTT
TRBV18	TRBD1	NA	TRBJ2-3	CASSTGTGTTDTQYF	TGTGCCAGCTCAACCGGGACAGGGACCACAGATACGCAGTATTTT
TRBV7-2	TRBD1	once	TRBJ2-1	CASPGQGYNEQFF	TGTGCCAGCCCGGGACAGGGCTATAATGAGCAGTTCTTC
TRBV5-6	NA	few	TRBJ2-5	CASRRIGEETQYF	TGTGCCAGCAGACGAATCGGGGAAGAGACCCAGTACTTC
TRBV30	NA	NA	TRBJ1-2	CAWSGFNLRGYTF	TGTGCCTGGAGTGGTTTTAATCTCCGGGGCTACACCTTC
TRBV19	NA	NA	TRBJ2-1	CASTKTQAQGEQFF	TGTGCCAGTACCAAAACTCAAGCACAAGGGGAGCAGTTCTTC
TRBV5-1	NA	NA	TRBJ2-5	CASSLAQGRETQYF	TGCGCCAGCAGCTTGGCCCAGGGCCGCGAGACCCAGTACTTC
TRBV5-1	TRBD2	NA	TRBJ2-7	CASSLGDYYEQYF	TGCGCCAGCAGCTTGGGGGACTACTACGAGCAGTACTTC
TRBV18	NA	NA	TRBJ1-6	CASSPGGSGNSPLHF	TGTGCCAGCTCACCAGGGGGGTCGGGAAATTCACCCCTCCACTTT
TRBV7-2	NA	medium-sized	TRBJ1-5	CASSSSGVNQPQHF	TGTGCCAGCAGCTCATCAGGCGTCAATCAGCCCCAGCATTTT
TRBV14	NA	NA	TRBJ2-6	CASSSLGAPRRANVLTF	TGTGCCAGCAGCTCACTCGGGGCCCCTCGGAGGGCCAACGTCCTGACTTTC
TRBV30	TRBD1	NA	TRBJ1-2	CAWAYGGQELYGYTF	TGTGCCTGGGCGTATGGGGGACAGGAGCTCTATGGCTACACCTTC
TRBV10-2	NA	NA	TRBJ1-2	CASSTAGGYYGYTF	TGCGCCAGCAGTACCGCGGGGGGCTACTATGGCTACACCTTC
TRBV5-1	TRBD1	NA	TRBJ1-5	CASSLQGADQPQHF	TGCGCCAGCAGCTTACAGGGGGCCGATCAGCCCCAGCATTTT
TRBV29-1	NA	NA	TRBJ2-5	CSARTYQETQYF	TGCAGCGCCCGGACTTACCAAGAGACCCAGTACTTC
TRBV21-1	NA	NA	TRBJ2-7	CASSIVSGGLFIEQYF	TGTGCCAGCAGCATCGTGTCCGGGGGGCTCTTTATCGAGCAGTACTTC
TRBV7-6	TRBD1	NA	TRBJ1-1	CASSSTPGTANTEAFF	TGTGCCAGCAGCTCGACCCCCGGGACAGCGAACACTGAAGCTTTCTTT
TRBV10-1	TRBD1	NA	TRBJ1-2	CASSESRDSFNYGYTF	TGCGCCAGCAGTGAGTCAAGGGACAGCTTTAACTATGGCTACACCTTC
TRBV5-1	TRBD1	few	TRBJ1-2	CASSGGTANYGYTF	TGCGCCAGCAGCGGTGGGACAGCTAACTATGGCTACACCTTC
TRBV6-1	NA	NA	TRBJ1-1	CASSESEGKSLF	TGTGCCAGCAGTGAAAGCGAGGGTAAAAGCCTCTTT
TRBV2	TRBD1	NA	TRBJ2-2	CASRGQGSVGELFF	TGTGCCAGCAGAGGACAGGGGTCGGTCGGGGAGCTGTTTTTT
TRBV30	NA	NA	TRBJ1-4	CAWSPGGEVEKLFF	TGTGCCTGGAGCCCTGGGGGTGAGGTTGAAAAACTGTTTTTT
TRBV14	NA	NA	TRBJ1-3	CASSQGALGNTIYF	TGTGCCAGCAGCCAAGGGGCACTCGGAAACACCATATATTTT
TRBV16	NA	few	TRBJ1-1	CASSQRQGLTEAFF	TGTGCCAGCAGCCAAAGGCAGGGGCTTACTGAAGCTTTCTTT
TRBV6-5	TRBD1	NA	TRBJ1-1	CASREQGDPEAFF	TGTGCCAGCAGGGAACAGGGGGATCCTGAAGCTTTCTTT
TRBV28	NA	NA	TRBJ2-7	CASYSGGFSYEQYF	TGTGCCAGCTATTCCGGGGGCTTCAGTTACGAGCAGTACTTC
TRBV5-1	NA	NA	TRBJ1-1	CASSSMTQGMNTEAFF	TGCGCCAGCAGCTCTATGACGCAAGGAATGAACACTGAAGCTTTCTTT
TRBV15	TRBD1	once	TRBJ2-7	CATSRVTGTGPSEQYF	TGTGCCACCAGCAGAGTCACCGGGACAGGGCCGTCCGAGCAGTACTTC
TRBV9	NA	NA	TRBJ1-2	CASSRERLGYTF	TGTGCCAGCAGCAGAGAGAGGTTAGGGTACACCTTC
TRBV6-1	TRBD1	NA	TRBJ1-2	CASGQGFYGYTF	TGTGCCAGCGGACAGGGATTCTATGGCTACACCTTC
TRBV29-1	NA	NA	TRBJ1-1	CSSQRGAGTEAFF	TGCAGCTCCCAAAGGGGGGCAGGGACTGAAGCTTTCTTT
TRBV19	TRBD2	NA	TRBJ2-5	CASKSGGTSLETQYF	TGTGCCAGTAAAAGCGGGGGGACCTCCCTTGAGACCCAGTACTTC
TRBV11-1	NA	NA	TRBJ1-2	CASSSPRDPSGYTF	TGTGCCAGCAGCTCCCCCCGGGACCCATCGGGCTACACCTTC
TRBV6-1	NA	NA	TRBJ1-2	CASWEGGLYGYTF	TGTGCCAGCTGGGAGGGAGGCCTCTATGGCTACACCTTC
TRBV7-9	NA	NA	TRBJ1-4	CASSLGQGGPSTNEKLFF	TGTGCCAGCAGCTTAGGGCAGGGTGGGCCCTCAACTAATGAAAAACTGTTTTTT
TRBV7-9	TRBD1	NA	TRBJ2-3	CATRQGSADTQYF	TGTGCCACAAGACAGGGGAGTGCAGATACGCAGTATTTT
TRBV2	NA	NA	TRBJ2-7	CASSEGQPSSYEQYF	TGTGCCAGCAGTGAAGGGCAACCGAGCTCCTACGAGCAGTACTTC
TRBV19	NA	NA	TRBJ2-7	CASSAPAGAGLQYEQYF	TGTGCCAGTAGCGCGCCGGCGGGGGCAGGCCTACAGTACGAGCAGTACTTC